This passage covers 18 T cell receptor beta chains from one sample sequenced in a study of cytotoxic CD8 clonotypes in ibrutinib-treated CLL. Sequencing used immunoSEQ multiplex PCR; TCRdb keeps in-frame clones, though not all of them. The data show over 200,000 clones, about three quarters seen once. Sequencing used PBMCs, obtained after 12 months of ibrutinib treatment. These TCRs come from a human donor with chronic lymphocytic leukemia.

The chain couples TRBV30 to TRBJ2-6; D gene unclear. CDR3 length equals 14 residues. The ends were cut back, 0 bases at V and 3 bases at J, with 6 bases in the middle. CDR1 and CDR2 from the germline V gene are GTSNPN and SVGIG (reference sequence). The CDR3 region has the DNA TGTGCCTGGAGTGTAGGGAATGGGGCCAACGTCCTGACTTTC. It yields the protein CAWSVGNGANVLTF.

This clone was recorded once. The chain employs TRBV7-9 and TRBJ2-7, with a tentative D call TRBD1 (6 bases). V was shortened by 8 bases and J by 6 bases, with 14 bases between the two germline ends. CDR3 length: 12 amino acids. Germline loops: CDR1 SEHNR, CDR2 FQNEAQ (reference sequence). Written as DNA, the CDR3 is TGTGCCAGCCATTCCGGACAGTTCGAGCAGTACTTC. This encodes CASHSGQFEQYF. The full variable domain, rest sourced from reference TRBV7-9 and TRBJ2-7, is DTGVSQNPRHKITKRGQNVTFRCDPISEHNRLYWYRQTLGQGPEFLTYFQNEAQLEKSRLLSDRFSAERPKGSFSTLEIQRTEQGDSAMYLCASHSGQFEQYFGPGTRLTVT.

V gene TRBV7-9 combines with J gene TRBJ2-2, with 14 bases lining up with TRBD2. The germline V gene has CDR1 SEHNR and CDR2 FQNEAQ (reference sequence). The CDR3 consists of 18 residues. The ends lost 7 bases at V and 7 bases at J; junction bases unmatched: 14. The CDR3 DNA reads as TGTGCCAGCAACCGTTTGGGACTAGCGGGAGAGATGGACGGGGAGCTGTTTTTT. Translating it yields CASNRLGLAGEMDGELFF.

The chain carries TRBV30 and TRBJ2-3; 10 bases map to TRBD2. V shed 7 bases and J 2 bases; nucleotides not matched to a gene: 3. This CDR3 comprises 13 residues. Germline CDR1 is GTSNPN and CDR2 is SVGIG (reference sequence). The CDR3 coding sequence is TGTGCCTTTACTAGCGGGAACACAGATACGCAGTATTTT. Translation: CAFTSGNTDTQYF.

The J gene is TRBJ2-7, the V gene TRBV28; TRBD1 or TRBD2 may be the D gene (5 bases each). Germline V lookup: CDR1 MDHEN, CDR2 SYDVKM. Trimming pared 6 bases from V and 2 bases from J, leaving 17 bases between. The CDR3 spans 15 residues. DNA of the CDR3: TGTGCCAGCAGCCCCTTGGGGACCGGTACCTACGAGCAGTACTTC. Protein: CASSPLGTGTYEQYF.

The V gene is TRBV29-1, the J gene TRBJ1-2, with 7 bases that match TRBD1. CDR1 is SQVTM, CDR2 ANQGSEA, per germline. This CDR3 spans 14 amino acids. Trimming took 6 bases from V and 7 from J; bases not matched to a gene: 14. DNA of the CDR3: TGCAGCGTGCTCTGGGGGCCAGGGGGTGGTGGCTACACCTTC. Translating it yields CSVLWGPGGGGYTF.

The chain employs TRBV7-3 and TRBJ1-3; D possibly corresponds to TRBD1 (5 bases). CDR3 length equals 14 residues. Trimming removed 3 bases from V and 4 bases from J, with 10 bases in between. CDR1 and CDR2 from the germline V gene are SGHTA and FQGTGA. CDR3: CASSLGPNGNTIYF. CDR3 DNA: TGTGCCAGCAGCTTGGGACCAAACGGAAACACCATATATTTT. Drawing the rest from reference TRBV7-3 and TRBJ1-3, the complete variable domain is GAGVSQTPSNKVTEKGKYVELRCDPISGHTALYWYRQSLGQGPEFLIYFQGTGAADDSGLPNDRFFAVRPEGSVSTLKIQRTERGDSAVYLCASSLGPNGNTIYFGEGSWLTVV.

The V gene is TRBV7-9, the J gene TRBJ2-4; D uncertain. Germline CDR1 and CDR2: SEHNR and FQNEAQ (reference sequence). The CDR3 length is 13 residues. Trimming stripped 2 bases from V and 9 bases from J, with 11 bases between. CDR3 residues: CASSLWTAPIQYF. The CDR3 DNA sequence: TGTGCCAGCAGCTTATGGACGGCGCCCATTCAGTACTTC.

The gene calls are TRBV9 and TRBJ2-1; weak D call: TRBD1 (7 bases). The V end lost 2 bases, the J end lost 0 bases, and 15 bases lay between the germline ends. Germline V gene data show CDR1 as SGDLS and CDR2 as YYNGEE. The CDR3 extends over 17 amino acids. For the CDR3, the DNA is TGTGCCAGCAGCGTGGCGGGACAGACTTTCTCCTACAATGAGCAGTTCTTC. Translating gives CASSVAGQTFSYNEQFF. Full variable domain (missing parts from reference TRBV9 and TRBJ2-1): DSGVTQTPKHLITATGQRVTLRCSPRSGDLSVYWYQQSLDQGLQFLIQYYNGEERAKGNILERFSAQQFPDLHSELNLSSLELGDSALYFCASSVAGQTFSYNEQFFGPGTRLTVL.

The V and J genes are TRBV7-2 and TRBJ1-1; D remains unclear. The CDR3 runs to 17 residues. The V gene's germline CDR1 is SGHTA and CDR2 FQGNSA. V was pared by 2 bases and J by 1 base, with 17 bases between. The CDR3 bases are TGTGCCAGCAGCTTAAAGACCGGGTGGGAAAGGAACACTGAAGCTTTCTTT. Its protein is CASSLKTGWERNTEAFF.

This chain joins TRBV4-1 and TRBJ2-4; maybe TRBD1 (6 bases). Germline V gives CDR1 MGHRA, CDR2 YSYEKL. This CDR3 is built from 17 residues. V gave up 4 bases and J gave up 0 bases, with 16 bases separating them. CDR3 in DNA: TGCGCCAGCAGCCTGGATGGGGGCCTGATAGCCAAAAACATTCAGTACTTC. This sequence encodes CASSLDGGLIAKNIQYF.

This sequence joins TRBV30 and TRBJ1-4, with a weak D call TRBD1 (6 bases). This CDR3 contains 15 residues. The germline V and J ends were trimmed by 3 bases and 8 bases, with 19 bases remaining between them. From germline, CDR1 is GTSNPN and CDR2 SVGIG (reference sequence). CDR3 bases: TGTGCCTGGAGGCCCTTGGGGGGCCCTGAGGAAAAACTGTTTTTT. This translates into CAWRPLGGPEEKLFF.

J is TRBJ1-5 and V is TRBV5-1; D not certain. The CDR3 runs 15 residues. Trimming removed 5 bases at V and 0 bases at J, with 12 bases between. Germline CDR1 and CDR2: SGHRS and YFSETQ. Written as DNA, the CDR3 is TGCGCCAGCAGTTGGCTCAGAGGTAGCAATCAGCCCCAGCATTTT. Its protein product is CASSWLRGSNQPQHF.

V gene TRBV28 combines with J gene TRBJ2-2; no definite D call. The germline CDR1 and CDR2 sequences are MDHEN and SYDVKM. This CDR3 has 13 residues. With 6 bases removed from V and 2 bases from J, the gap between germline ends came to 7 bases. The CDR3 sequence: CASRPQNTGELFF. In DNA, the CDR3 is TGTGCCAGCAGACCCCAAAACACCGGGGAGCTGTTTTTT.

The chain uses TRBV5-6 and TRBJ2-1; D perhaps matches TRBD1 (5 bases). Germline V lookup: CDR1 SGHDT, CDR2 YYEEEE. V lost 0 bases to trimming and J lost 7 bases, with 17 bases between them. CDR3 length: 16 residues. The CDR3 nucleotides are TGTGCCAGCAGCTTGGTAGGTTTAGGGGCGGTAAATGAGCAGTTCTTC. Translation gives CASSLVGLGAVNEQFF. Complete variable domain (other parts from reference TRBV5-6 and TRBJ2-1): DAGVTQSPTHLIKTRGQQVTLRCSPKSGHDTVSWYQQALGQGPQFIFQYYEEEERQRGNFPDRFSGHQFPNYSSELNVNALLLGDSALYLCASSLVGLGAVNEQFFGPGTRLTVL.

This chain links TRBV15 with TRBJ2-7, with 7 bases that match TRBD1. The CDR3 consists of 14 residues. Germline assignment: CDR1 LNHNV and CDR2 YYDKDF (reference sequence). V lost 3 bases, J lost 3 bases, and 5 bases stayed unmatched. This CDR3 reads CATSSRDRDYEQYF. For the CDR3, the DNA is TGTGCCACCAGCAGTCGTGACAGGGACTACGAGCAGTACTTC.

In DNA form, the CDR3 reads TGTGCCAGCAGCTTTACAGGGATTGGCCAAGAGACCCAGTACTTC. It specifies CASSFTGIGQETQYF. The chain carries TRBV7-2 and TRBJ2-5; TRBD1 might be the D (6 bases). V gave up 3 bases and J gave up 1 base, with 12 bases separating them. The CDR3 runs 15 residues. Germline V gene sequence: CDR1 SGHTA, CDR2 FQGNSA.

This rearrangement joins TRBV6-1 to TRBJ2-3; the match to TRBD1 covers 8 bases. The CDR3 runs to 14 residues. Germline CDR1 reads MNHNS; CDR2 reads SASEGT. Trimming at V came to 6 bases and at J to 3 bases, leaving 5 bases not matched to a gene. CDR3 coding DNA: TGTGCCAGCAGGAACGACAGGGGAACAGATACGCAGTATTTT. Translation: CASRNDRGTDTQYF.